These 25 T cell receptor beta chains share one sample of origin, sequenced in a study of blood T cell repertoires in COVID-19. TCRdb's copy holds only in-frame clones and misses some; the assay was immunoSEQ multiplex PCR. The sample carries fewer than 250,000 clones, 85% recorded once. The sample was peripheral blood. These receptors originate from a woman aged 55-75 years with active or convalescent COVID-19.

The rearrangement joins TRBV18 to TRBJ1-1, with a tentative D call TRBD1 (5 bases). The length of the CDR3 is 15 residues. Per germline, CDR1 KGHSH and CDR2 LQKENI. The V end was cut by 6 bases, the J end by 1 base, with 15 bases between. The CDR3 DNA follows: TGTGCCAGCTCCCTCCTGGCACAGGAGAACACTGAAGCTTTCTTT. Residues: CASSLLAQENTEAFF.

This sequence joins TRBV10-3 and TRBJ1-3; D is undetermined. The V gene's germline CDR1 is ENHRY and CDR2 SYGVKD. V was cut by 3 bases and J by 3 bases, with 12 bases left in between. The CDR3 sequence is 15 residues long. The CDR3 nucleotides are TGTGCCATCAGTGATCCAGACACCGATGGAAACACCATATATTTT. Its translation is CAISDPDTDGNTIYF.

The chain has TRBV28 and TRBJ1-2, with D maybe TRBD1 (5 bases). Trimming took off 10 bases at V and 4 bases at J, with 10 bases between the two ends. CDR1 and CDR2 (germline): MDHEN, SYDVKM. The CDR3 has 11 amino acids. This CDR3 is CATGDSYGYTF. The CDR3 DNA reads TGTGCCACCGGGGACTCCTATGGCTACACCTTC.

CDR3 nucleotides: TGTGCCAGCAGCCCCGTCGGGGGAACCACAGATACGCAGTATTTT. Translation: CASSPVGGTTDTQYF. V and J are TRBV14 and TRBJ2-3; D is perhaps TRBD2 (6 bases). CDR1 is SGHDN, CDR2 FVKESK, per germline. V was pared by 4 bases and J by 2 bases, with 13 bases between. The CDR3 extends over 15 amino acids.

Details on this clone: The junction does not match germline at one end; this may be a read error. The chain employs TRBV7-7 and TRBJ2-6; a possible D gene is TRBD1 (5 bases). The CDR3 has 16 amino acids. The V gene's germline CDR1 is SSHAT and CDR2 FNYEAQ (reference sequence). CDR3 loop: CASSPSRGGGANVLTF. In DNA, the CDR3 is TGTGCTAGCAGCCCCAGTAGGGGTGGAGGGGCCAACGTCCTGACTTTC.

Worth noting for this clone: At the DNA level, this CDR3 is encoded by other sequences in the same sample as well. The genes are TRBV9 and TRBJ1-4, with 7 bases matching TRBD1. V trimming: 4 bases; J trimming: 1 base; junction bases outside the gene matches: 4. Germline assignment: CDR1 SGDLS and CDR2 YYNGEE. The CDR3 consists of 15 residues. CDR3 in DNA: TGTGCCAGCAGCCCCCGACAGGGAACTAATGAAAAACTGTTTTTT. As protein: CASSPRQGTNEKLFF.

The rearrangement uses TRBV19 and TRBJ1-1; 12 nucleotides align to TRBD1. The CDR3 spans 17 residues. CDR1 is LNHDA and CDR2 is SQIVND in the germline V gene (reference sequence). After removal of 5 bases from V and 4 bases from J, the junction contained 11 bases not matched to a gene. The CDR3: CASSVGQGASMSTEAFF. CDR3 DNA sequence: TGTGCCAGTAGTGTGGGACAGGGGGCCTCCATGAGCACTGAAGCTTTCTTT.

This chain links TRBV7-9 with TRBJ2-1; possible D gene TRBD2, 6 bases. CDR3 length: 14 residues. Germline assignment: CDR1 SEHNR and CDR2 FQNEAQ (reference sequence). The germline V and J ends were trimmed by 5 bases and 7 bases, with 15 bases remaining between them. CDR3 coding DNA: TGTGCCAGCAGCCCCATCAGGGAGGAAAATGAGCAGTTCTTC. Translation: CASSPIREENEQFF.

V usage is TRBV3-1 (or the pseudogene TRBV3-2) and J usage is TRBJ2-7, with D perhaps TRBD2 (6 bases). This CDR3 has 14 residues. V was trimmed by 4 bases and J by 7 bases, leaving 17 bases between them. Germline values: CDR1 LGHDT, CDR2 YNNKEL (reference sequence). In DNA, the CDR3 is TGTGCCAGCAGCCCCGCACTAGCAGATTTAGAGCAGTACTTC. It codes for CASSPALADLEQYF.

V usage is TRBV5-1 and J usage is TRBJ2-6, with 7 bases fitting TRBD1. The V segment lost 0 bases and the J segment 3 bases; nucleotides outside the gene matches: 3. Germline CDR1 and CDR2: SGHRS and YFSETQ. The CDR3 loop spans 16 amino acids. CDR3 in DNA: TGCGCCAGCAGCTTGGAGGGGGCGGATGGGGCCAACGTCCTGACTTTC. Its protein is CASSLEGADGANVLTF.

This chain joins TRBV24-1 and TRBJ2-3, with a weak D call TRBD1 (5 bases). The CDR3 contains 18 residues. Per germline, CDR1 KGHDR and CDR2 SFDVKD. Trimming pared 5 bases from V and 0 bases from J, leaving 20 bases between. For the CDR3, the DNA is TGTGCCACCAGTGCCTCCGTGGCGACAGACCCTAGCACAGATACGCAGTATTTT. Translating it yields CATSASVATDPSTDTQYF.

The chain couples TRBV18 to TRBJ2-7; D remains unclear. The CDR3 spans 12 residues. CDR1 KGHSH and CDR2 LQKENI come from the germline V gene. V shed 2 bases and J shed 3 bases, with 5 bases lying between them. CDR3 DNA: TGTGCCAGCTCACCAAATATCTACGAGCAGTACTTC. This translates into CASSPNIYEQYF.

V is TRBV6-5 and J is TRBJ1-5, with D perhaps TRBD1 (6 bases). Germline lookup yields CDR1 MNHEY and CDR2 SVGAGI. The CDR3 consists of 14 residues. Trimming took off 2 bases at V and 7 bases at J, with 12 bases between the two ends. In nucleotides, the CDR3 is TGTGCCAGCAGTTACAGGGGGGGGGAGCAGCCCCAGCATTTT. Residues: CASSYRGGEQPQHF.

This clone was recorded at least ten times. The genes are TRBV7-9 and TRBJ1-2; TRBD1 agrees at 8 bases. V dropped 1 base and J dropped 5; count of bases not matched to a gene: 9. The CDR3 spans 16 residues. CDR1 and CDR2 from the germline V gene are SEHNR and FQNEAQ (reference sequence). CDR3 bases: TGTGCCAGCAGCTTAGAGGAACGGGACAGGAGGTATGGCTACACCTTC. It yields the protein CASSLEERDRRYGYTF. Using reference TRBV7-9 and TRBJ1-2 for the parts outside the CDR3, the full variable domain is DTGVSQNPRHKITKRGQNVTFRCDPISEHNRLYWYRQTLGQGPEFLTYFQNEAQLEKSRLLSDRFSAERPKGSFSTLEIQRTEQGDSAMYLCASSLEERDRRYGYTFGSGTRLTVV.

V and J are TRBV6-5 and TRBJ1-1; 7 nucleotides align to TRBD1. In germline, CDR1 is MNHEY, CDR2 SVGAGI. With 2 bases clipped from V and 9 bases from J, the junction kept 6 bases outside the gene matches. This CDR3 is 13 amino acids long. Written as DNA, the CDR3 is TGTGCCAGCAGTTACAACACAGGGGAGAAAGCTTTCTTT. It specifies CASSYNTGEKAFF.

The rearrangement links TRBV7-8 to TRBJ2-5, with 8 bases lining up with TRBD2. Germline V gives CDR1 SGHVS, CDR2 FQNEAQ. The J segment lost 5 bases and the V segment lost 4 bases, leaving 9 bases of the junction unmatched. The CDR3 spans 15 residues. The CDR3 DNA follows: TGTGCCAGCAGCTCGGGACTAGAGGTGTTGGAGACCCAGTACTTC. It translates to CASSSGLEVLETQYF.

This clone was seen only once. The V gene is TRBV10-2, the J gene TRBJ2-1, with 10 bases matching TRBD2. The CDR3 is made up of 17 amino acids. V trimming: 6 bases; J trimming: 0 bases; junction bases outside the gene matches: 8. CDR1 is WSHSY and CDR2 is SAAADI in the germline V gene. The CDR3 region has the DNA TGCGCCAGCAGGCCTGGACTAGCGGCGAGCTCCTACAATGAGCAGTTCTTC. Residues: CASRPGLAASSYNEQFF.

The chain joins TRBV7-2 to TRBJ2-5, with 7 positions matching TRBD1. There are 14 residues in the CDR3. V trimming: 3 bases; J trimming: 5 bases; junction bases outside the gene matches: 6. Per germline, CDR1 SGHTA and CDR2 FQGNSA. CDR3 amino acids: CASSLTGRRETQYF. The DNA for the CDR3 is TGTGCCAGCAGCTTGACAGGGCGACGGGAGACCCAGTACTTC.

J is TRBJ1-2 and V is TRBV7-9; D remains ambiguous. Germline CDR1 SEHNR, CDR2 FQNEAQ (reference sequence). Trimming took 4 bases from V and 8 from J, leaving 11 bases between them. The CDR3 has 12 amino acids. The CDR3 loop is CASSSSIVGYTF. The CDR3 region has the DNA TGTGCCAGCAGCTCGTCGATAGTAGGCTACACCTTC.

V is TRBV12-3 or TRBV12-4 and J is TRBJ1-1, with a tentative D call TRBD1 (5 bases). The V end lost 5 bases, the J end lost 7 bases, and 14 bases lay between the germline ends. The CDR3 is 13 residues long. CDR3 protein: CASSPQRTSEAFF. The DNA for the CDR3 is TGTGCCAGCAGTCCCCAAAGGACAAGTGAAGCTTTCTTT.

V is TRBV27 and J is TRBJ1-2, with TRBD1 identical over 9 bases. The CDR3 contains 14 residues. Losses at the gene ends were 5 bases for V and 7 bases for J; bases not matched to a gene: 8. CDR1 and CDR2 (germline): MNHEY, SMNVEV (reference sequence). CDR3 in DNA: TGTGCCAGCAGTCCAGCACAGGGGGCGAGTGGCTACACCTTC. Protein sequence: CASSPAQGASGYTF.

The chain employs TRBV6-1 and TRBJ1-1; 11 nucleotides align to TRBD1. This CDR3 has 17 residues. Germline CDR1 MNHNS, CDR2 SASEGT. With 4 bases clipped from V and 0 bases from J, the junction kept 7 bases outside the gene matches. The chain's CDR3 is CASSGPRTGGLNTEAFF. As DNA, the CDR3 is TGTGCCAGCAGTGGCCCAAGGACAGGGGGCTTGAACACTGAAGCTTTCTTT.

DNA of the CDR3: TGTGCCAGCAGTTACTCTCGCTACGAGCAGTACTTC. This encodes CASSYSRYEQYF. The gene calls are TRBV6-6 and TRBJ2-7; the D is unclear. The CDR3 contains 12 residues. Looked up from germline, CDR1 is MNHNY and CDR2 is SVGAGI (reference sequence). Between the trimmed V and J ends, which lost 0 bases and 3 bases, there was a span of 3 bases.

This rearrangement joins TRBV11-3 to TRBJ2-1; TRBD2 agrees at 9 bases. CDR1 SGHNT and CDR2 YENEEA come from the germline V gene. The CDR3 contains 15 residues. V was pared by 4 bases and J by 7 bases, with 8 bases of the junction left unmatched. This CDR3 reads CASSSRSGSGNEQFF. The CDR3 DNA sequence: TGTGCCAGCAGCTCACGTAGCGGGAGTGGGAATGAGCAGTTCTTC.

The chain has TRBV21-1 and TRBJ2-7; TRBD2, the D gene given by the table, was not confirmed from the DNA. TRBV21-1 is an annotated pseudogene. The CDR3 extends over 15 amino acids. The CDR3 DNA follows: TGTGCCGGGGGCAAGCGGGAGAGGGCCCACTACGAGCAGTACTTC. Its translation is CAGGKRERAHYEQYF.